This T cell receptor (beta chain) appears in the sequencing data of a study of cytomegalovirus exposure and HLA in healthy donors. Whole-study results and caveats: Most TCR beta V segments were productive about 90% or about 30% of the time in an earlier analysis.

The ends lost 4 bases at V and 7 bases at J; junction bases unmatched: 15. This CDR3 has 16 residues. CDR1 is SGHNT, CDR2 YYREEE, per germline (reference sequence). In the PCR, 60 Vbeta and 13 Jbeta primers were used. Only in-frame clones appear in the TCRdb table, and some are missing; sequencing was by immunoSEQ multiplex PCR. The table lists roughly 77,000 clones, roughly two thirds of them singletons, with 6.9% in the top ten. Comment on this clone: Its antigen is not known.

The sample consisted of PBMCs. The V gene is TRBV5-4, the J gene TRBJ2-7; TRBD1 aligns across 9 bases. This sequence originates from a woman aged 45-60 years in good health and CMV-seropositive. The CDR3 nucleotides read TGTGCCAGCAGCATGACACACGGACAGGGGACTGGGGAGCAGTACTTC. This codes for CASSMTHGQGTGEQYF.